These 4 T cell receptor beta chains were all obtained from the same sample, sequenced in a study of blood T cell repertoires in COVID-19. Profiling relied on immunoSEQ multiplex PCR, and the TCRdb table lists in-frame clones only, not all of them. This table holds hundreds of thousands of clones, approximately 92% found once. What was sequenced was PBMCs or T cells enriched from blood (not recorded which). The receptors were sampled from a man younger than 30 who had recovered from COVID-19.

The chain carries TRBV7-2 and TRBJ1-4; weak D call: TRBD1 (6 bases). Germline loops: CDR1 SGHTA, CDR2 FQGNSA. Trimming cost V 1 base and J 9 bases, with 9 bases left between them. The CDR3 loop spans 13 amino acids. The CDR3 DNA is TGTGCCAGCAGCTTAGACAGGGAGAAAAAACTGTTTTTT. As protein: CASSLDREKKLFF.

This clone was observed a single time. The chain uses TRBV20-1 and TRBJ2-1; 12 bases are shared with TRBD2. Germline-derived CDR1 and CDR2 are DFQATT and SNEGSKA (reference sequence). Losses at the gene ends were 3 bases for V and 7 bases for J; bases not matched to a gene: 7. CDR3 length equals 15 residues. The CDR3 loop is CSASRLAGGWNEQFF. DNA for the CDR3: TGCAGTGCTAGTCGGCTAGCGGGAGGGTGGAATGAGCAGTTCTTC.

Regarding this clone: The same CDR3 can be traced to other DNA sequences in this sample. The CDR3 DNA follows: TGTGCCTGGAGTGTATCAGGCGGCAATCAGCCCCAGCATTTT. This gives the protein CAWSVSGGNQPQHF. The chain uses TRBV30 and TRBJ1-5, with D unresolved. Trimming stripped 0 bases from V and 2 bases from J, with 8 bases between. Germline loops: CDR1 GTSNPN, CDR2 SVGIG (reference sequence). CDR3 length: 14 amino acids.

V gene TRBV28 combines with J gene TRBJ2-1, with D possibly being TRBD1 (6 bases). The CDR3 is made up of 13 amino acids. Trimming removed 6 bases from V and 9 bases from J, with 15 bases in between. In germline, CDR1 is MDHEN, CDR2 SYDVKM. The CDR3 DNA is TGTGCCAGCAGCTGGACAGCTGCCGTTGAGCAGTTCTTC. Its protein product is CASSWTAAVEQFF.